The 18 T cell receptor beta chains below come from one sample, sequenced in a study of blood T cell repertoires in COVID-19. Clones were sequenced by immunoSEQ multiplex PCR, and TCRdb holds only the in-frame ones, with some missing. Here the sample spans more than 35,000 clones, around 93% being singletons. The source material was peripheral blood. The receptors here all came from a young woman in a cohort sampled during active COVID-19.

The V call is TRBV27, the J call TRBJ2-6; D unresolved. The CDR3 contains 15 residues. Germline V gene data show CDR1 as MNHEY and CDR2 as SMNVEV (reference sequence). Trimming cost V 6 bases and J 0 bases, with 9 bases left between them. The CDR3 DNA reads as TGTGCCAGCAGCTCACTACTCTCTGGGGCCAACGTCCTGACTTTC. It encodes CASSSLLSGANVLTF.

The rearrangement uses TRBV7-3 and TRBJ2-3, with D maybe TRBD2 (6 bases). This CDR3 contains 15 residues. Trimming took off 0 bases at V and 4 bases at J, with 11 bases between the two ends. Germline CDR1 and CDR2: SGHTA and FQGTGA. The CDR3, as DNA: TGTGCCAGCAGCTTAACGCCGGGAGTGTCAGATACGCAGTATTTT. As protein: CASSLTPGVSDTQYF.

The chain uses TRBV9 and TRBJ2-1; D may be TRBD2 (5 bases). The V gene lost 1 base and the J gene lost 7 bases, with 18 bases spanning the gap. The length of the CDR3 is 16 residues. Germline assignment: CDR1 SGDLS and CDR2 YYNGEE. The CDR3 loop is CASSVRSGGRRNEQFF. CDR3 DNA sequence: TGTGCCAGCAGCGTACGGTCTGGTGGGAGAAGAAATGAGCAGTTCTTC.

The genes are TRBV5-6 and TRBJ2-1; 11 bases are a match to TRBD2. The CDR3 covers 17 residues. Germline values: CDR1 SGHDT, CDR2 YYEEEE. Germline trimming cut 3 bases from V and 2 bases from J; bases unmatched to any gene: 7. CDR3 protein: CASSYRTSGLAYNEQFF. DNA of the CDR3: TGTGCCAGCAGCTACCGGACTAGCGGGTTGGCCTACAATGAGCAGTTCTTC.

This chain's CDR3 is CASSPTGEYGYTF. In nucleotides, the CDR3 is TGTGCCAGCAGTCCGACAGGGGAATATGGCTACACCTTC. This sequence joins TRBV6-5 and TRBJ1-2; 8 nucleotides line up with TRBD1. The J segment lost 5 bases and the V segment lost 5 bases, leaving 4 bases of the junction unmatched. From germline, CDR1 is MNHEY and CDR2 SVGAGI. The CDR3 totals 13 residues.

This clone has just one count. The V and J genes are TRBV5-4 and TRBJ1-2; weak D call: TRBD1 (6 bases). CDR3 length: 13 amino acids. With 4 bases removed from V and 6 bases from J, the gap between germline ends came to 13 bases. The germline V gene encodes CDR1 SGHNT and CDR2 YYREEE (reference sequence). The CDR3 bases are TGTGCCAGCAGCACCCTAAGGGACAATGGCTACACCTTC. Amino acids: CASSTLRDNGYTF.

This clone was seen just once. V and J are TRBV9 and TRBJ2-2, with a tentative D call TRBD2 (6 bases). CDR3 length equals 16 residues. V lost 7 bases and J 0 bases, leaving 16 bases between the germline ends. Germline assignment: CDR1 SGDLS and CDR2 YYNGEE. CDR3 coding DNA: TGTGCCAGCGAAGAGCGGGCGGGTACGAACACCGGGGAGCTGTTTTTT. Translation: CASEERAGTNTGELFF.

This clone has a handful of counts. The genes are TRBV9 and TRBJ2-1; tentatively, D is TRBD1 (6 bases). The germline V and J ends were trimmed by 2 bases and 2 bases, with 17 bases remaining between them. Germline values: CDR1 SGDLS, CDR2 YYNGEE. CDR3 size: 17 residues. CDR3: CASSVTQGRRPYNEQFF. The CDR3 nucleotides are TGTGCCAGCAGCGTCACCCAGGGGCGGAGGCCCTACAATGAGCAGTTCTTC.

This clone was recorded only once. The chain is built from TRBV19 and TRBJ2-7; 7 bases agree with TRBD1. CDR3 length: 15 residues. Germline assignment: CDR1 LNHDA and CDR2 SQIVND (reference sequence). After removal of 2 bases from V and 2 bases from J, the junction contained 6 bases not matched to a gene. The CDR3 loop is CASSIHRGVTYEQYF. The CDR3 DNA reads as TGTGCCAGTAGTATACACAGGGGCGTCACCTACGAGCAGTACTTC. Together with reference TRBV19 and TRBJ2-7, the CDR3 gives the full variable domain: DGGITQSPKYLFRKEGQNVTLSCEQNLNHDAMYWYRQDPGQGLRLIYYSQIVNDFQKGDIAEGYSVSREKKESFPLTVTSAQKNPTAFYLCASSIHRGVTYEQYFGPGTRLTVT.

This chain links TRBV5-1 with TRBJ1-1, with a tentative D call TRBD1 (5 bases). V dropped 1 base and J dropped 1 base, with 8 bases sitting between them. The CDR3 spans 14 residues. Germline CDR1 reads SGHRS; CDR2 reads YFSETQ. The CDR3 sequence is CASSLRGQNTEAFF. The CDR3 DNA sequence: TGCGCCAGCAGCTTGAGGGGCCAGAACACTGAAGCTTTCTTT.

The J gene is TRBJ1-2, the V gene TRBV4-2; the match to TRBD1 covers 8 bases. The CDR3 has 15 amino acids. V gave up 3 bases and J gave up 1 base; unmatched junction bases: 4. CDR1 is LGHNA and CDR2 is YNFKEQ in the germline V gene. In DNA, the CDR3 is TGTGCCAGCAGCCAGGGACAGGTGATTAACTATGGCTACACCTTC. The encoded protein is CASSQGQVINYGYTF.

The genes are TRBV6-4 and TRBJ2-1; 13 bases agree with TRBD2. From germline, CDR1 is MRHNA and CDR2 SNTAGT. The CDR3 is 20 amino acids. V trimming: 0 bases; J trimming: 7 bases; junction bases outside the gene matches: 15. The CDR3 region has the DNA TGTGCCAGCAGTGACTCTCATCGTAGTACTAGCGGGAGGGTACTGAATGAGCAGTTCTTC. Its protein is CASSDSHRSTSGRVLNEQFF.

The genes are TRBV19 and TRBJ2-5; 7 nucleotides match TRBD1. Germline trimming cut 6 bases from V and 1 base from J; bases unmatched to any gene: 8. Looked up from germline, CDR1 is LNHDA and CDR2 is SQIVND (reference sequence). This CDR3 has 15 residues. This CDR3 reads CASRNLGQPQETQYF. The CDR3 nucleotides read TGTGCCAGTAGAAACTTGGGACAGCCCCAAGAGACCCAGTACTTC.

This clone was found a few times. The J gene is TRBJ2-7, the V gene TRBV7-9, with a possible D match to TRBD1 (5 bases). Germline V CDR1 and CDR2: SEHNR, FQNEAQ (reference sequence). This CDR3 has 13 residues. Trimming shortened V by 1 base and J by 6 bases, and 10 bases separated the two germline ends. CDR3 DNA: TGTGCCAGCAGCTTAGATAAGGGGTTCGAGCAGTACTTC. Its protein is CASSLDKGFEQYF.

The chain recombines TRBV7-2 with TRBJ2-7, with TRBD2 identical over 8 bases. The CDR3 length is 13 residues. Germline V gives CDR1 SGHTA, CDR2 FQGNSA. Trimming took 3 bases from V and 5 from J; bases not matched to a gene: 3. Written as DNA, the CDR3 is TGTGCCAGCAGCTTCCAGCGGGAGAACGAGCAGTACTTC. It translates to CASSFQRENEQYF.

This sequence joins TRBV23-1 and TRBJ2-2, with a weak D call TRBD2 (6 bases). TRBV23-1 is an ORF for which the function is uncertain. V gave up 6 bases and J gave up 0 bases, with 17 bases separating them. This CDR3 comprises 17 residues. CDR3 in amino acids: CASSPRRAGSNTGELFF. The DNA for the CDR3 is TGCGCCAGCAGCCCGAGGAGGGCAGGATCGAACACCGGGGAGCTGTTTTTT.

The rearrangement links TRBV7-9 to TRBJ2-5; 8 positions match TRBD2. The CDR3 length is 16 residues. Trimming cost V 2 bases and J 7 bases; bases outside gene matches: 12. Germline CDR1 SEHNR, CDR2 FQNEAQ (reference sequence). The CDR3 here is CASSLTGSGDAGTQYF. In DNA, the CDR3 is TGTGCCAGCAGCTTAACGGGTAGCGGGGATGCTGGGACCCAGTACTTC.

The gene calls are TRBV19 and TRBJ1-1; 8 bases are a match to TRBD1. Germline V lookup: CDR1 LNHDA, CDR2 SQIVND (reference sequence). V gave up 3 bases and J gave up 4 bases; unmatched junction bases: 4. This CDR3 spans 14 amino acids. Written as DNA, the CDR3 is TGTGCCAGTAGTATCCTCCAGGGGGCCACTGAAGCTTTCTTT. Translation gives CASSILQGATEAFF.